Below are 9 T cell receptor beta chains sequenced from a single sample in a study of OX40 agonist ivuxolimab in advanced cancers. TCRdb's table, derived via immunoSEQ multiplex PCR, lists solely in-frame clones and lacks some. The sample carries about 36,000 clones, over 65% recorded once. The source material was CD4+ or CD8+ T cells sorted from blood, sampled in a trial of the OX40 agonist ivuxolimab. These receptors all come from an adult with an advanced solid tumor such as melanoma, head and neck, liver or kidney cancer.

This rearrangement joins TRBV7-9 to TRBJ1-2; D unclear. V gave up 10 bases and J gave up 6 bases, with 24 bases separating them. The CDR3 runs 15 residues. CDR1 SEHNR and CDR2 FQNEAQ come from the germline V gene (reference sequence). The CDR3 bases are TGTGCCACCCATTCCCCCCTCTATGCGGGTAATGGCTACACCTTC. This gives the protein CATHSPLYAGNGYTF.

The CDR3, as DNA: TGTGCCAGCCGTGGACTAGCGGGAGCCAATGAGCAGTTCTTC. It yields the protein CASRGLAGANEQFF. The genes are TRBV6-5 and TRBJ2-1; 13 positions match TRBD2. CDR1 and CDR2 from the germline V gene are MNHEY and SVGAGI. There are 14 residues in the CDR3. After removal of 8 bases from V and 6 bases from J, the junction contained 4 bases not matched to a gene.

The CDR3 sequence: CASSLGGGGTEAFF. CDR3 in DNA: TGTGCCAGCAGCTTAGGAGGGGGCGGCACTGAAGCTTTCTTT. V and J are TRBV11-2 and TRBJ1-1; TRBD1 agrees at 7 bases. Germline V lookup: CDR1 SGHAT, CDR2 FQNNGV. This CDR3 region has 14 residues. V was clipped by 1 base and J by 4 bases; unmatched bases: 3.

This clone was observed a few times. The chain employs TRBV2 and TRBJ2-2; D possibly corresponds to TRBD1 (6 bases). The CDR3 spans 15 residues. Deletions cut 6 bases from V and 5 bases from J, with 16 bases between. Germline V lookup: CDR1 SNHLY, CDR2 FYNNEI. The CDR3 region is CASRATGFGTGELFF. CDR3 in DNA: TGTGCCAGCAGAGCGACAGGCTTTGGGACCGGGGAGCTGTTTTTT.

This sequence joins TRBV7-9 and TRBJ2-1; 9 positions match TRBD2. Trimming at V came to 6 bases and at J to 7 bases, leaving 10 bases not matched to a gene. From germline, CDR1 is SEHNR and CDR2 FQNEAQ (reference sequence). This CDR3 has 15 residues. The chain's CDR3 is CASRYLAGAGNEQFF. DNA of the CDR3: TGTGCCAGCAGATACTTAGCGGGAGCAGGAAATGAGCAGTTCTTC.

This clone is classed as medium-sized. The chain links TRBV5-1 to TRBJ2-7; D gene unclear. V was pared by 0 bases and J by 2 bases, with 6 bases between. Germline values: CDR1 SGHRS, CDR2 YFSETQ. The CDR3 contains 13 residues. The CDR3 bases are TGCGCCAGCAGCTTGGGTCCTACCTACGAGCAGTACTTC. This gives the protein CASSLGPTYEQYF.

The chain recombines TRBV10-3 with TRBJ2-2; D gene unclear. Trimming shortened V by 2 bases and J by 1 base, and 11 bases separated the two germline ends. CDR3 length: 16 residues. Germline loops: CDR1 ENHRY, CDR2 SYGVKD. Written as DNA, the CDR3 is TGTGCCATCAGTGAGATGGGGATCCTGAACACCGGGGAGCTGTTTTTT. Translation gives CAISEMGILNTGELFF.

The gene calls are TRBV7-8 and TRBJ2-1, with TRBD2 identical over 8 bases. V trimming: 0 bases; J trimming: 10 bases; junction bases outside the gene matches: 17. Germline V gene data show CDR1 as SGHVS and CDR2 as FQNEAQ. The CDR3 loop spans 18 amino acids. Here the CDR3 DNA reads TGTGCCAGCAGCTTAGCGCTCCCCAAAGCGGGAGTAAGATGGGAGCAGTTCTTC. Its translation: CASSLALPKAGVRWEQFF.

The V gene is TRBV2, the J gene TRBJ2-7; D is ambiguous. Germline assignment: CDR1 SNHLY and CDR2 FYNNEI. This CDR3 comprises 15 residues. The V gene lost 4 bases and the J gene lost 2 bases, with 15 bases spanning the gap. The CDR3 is CASSGVTPITYEQYF. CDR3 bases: TGTGCCAGCAGTGGAGTGACACCGATCACCTACGAGCAGTACTTC.